This is a list of T cell receptor beta chains from one sample in a study of breast tumors, draining lymph nodes, adjacent tissues. TCRdb reprocessed the multiplex PCR reads via MiXCR and lists one record per CDR3 protein. Here the sample spans about 47,000 distinct CDR3 sequences, roughly 23% being singletons. Sample: breast tumor tissue. These receptors were collected from a female donor with breast cancer. Some clones in this sample may be carry-over from other donors' samples. Both conserved end residues are part of each CDR3. The D gene is left open where the match is weak. Size is stated for part of the rows, as once, few or many counts, or as a class when the clone is expanded.

NA,many,TRBJ1-6,TRBV9,TGTGCCAGCAGCGTAGCAGGGGAGAATTCACCCCTCCACTTT,CASSVAGENSPLHF
NA,NA,TRBJ2-1,TRBV20-1,TGCAGTGCTAGCGGGAGTGATGTGAGGAATGAGCAGTTCTTC,CSASGSDVRNEQFF
TRBD2,few,TRBJ2-1,TRBV27,TGTGCCAGCAGTACGACTAGCGGGCGCCTTGGAGATGAGCAGTTCTTC,CASSTTSGRLGDEQFF
NA,few,TRBJ1-2,TRBV18,TGTGCCAGCTCACCCCCCCAATCCGGGACAACCCCCTATGGCTACACCTTC,CASSPPQSGTTPYGYTF
NA,many,TRBJ2-7,TRBV28,TGTGCCAGCAGGCCCACGGGAGTTGATTACGAGCAGTACTTC,CASRPTGVDYEQYF
NA,NA,TRBJ2-1,TRBV12-1,TGTGCCAGCAGCCACCTTCCTTCTAGCGGTCCTTACAATGAGCAGTTCTTC,CASSHLPSSGPYNEQFF
TRBD2,few,TRBJ2-1,TRBV11-2,TGTGCCAGCAGCTTAGAAGGGATAGCGGGAGGCTATGAGCAGTTCTTC,CASSLEGIAGGYEQFF
TRBD2,many,TRBJ2-3,TRBV12-3/TRBV12-4,TGTGCCAGCAGTTTCGGGAGGCGGCAGTCCGCAGATACGCAGTATTTT,CASSFGRRQSADTQYF
TRBD1,many,TRBJ1-5,TRBV27,TGTGCCAGCAGTTTATCGGTTTGGGACAGGGCCAATCAGCCCCAGCATTTT,CASSLSVWDRANQPQHF
TRBD1,many,TRBJ1-2,TRBV15,TGTGCCACCAGCAGAGAGATAGGGGGCGCCGGTGGCTACACCTTC,CATSREIGGAGGYTF
NA,NA,TRBJ1-1,TRBV9,TGTGCCAGCAGCGTAGACGGCAGTAACACTGAAGCTTTCTTT,CASSVDGSNTEAFF
TRBD1,many,TRBJ1-2,TRBV6-1,TGTGCCAGCAGTTGGACAGGGGGTAAAAACTATGGCTACACCTTC,CASSWTGGKNYGYTF
TRBD1,many,TRBJ1-2,TRBV5-8,TGTGCCAGCAGCCAGGACAGGGGGACGAACTATGGCTACACCTTC,CASSQDRGTNYGYTF
NA,many,TRBJ2-3,TRBV6-1,TGTGCCAGCAGTGAAGCTAGGGGCGCGGGCTGGACAGATACGCAGTATTTT,CASSEARGAGWTDTQYF